These 20 T cell receptor beta chains came from one sample sequenced in a study of blood T cell repertoires in COVID-19. TCRdb keeps only in-frame clones here, not all; method: immunoSEQ multiplex PCR. The table includes 55,000 to 80,000 clones, about 80% detected once. Sequenced input: peripheral blood. The receptors stem from a woman in her 70s with acute or convalescent COVID-19.

The CDR3 protein is CATRTSGVPTDTQYF. CDR3 DNA sequence: TGTGCCACCCGGACTAGCGGGGTTCCGACAGATACGCAGTATTTT. V gene TRBV10-3 combines with J gene TRBJ2-3; 12 nucleotides match TRBD2. The CDR3 length is 15 residues. V lost 10 bases, J lost 3 bases, and 8 bases stayed unmatched. CDR1 and CDR2 (germline): ENHRY, SYGVKD.

The V call is TRBV18, the J call TRBJ1-2; D gene unclear. The CDR3 is 13 amino acids. The V end was cut by 6 bases, the J end by 3 bases, with 11 bases between. Per germline, CDR1 KGHSH and CDR2 LQKENI. This CDR3 reads CASSTTADYGYTF. In DNA, the CDR3 is TGTGCCAGCTCCACAACGGCGGACTATGGCTACACCTTC.

The chain is built from TRBV12-3 or TRBV12-4 and TRBJ2-1; D is unresolved. The CDR3 contains 12 residues. V was trimmed by 10 bases and J by 0 bases, leaving 7 bases between them. The CDR3 nucleotides read TGTGCCATTCGGTACTCCTACAATGAGCAGTTCTTC. Its translation: CAIRYSYNEQFF.

The chain carries TRBV5-1 and TRBJ2-2, with a possible D match to TRBD2 (7 bases). CDR3 length: 17 amino acids. The germline V gene has CDR1 SGHRS and CDR2 YFSETQ. V was pared by 3 bases and J by 6 bases, with 21 bases between. CDR3 in amino acids: CASSSSLTGSGAGELFF. CDR3 sequence (DNA): TGCGCCAGCAGCTCATCTCTGACAGGCAGCGGGGCCGGGGAGCTGTTTTTT.

The J gene is TRBJ2-7, the V gene TRBV6-2 or TRBV6-3, with D possibly matching TRBD1 (6 bases). The germline V and J ends were trimmed by 2 bases and 6 bases, with 8 bases remaining between them. Germline V gene sequence: CDR1 MNHEY, CDR2 SVGEGT. The CDR3 runs 12 residues. The CDR3 nucleotides read TGTGCCAGCAGTTACGGCAGGGGCGAGCAGTACTTC. Translation: CASSYGRGEQYF.

CDR3 residues: CSVGMDRGGNEQFF. CDR3 nucleotides: TGCAGCGTTGGGATGGACAGGGGAGGGAATGAGCAGTTCTTC. The chain links TRBV29-1 to TRBJ2-1; TRBD1 matches 9 bases. The CDR3 has 14 amino acids. V lost 4 bases, J lost 7 bases, and 8 bases stayed unmatched. Per germline, CDR1 SQVTM and CDR2 ANQGSEA.

As regards this clone: The sample has other DNA sequences that encode this CDR3 too. This chain uses TRBV6-2 or TRBV6-3 with TRBJ1-1; D may be TRBD1 (5 bases). CDR3 length: 13 amino acids. V lost 3 bases and J 7 bases, leaving 12 bases between the germline ends. Germline values: CDR1 MNHEY, CDR2 SVGEGT. The CDR3 here is CASSYLGRGEAFF. DNA for the CDR3: TGTGCCAGCAGTTATTTGGGGCGGGGTGAAGCTTTCTTT.

Only a few counts were recorded for this clone. The CDR3 nucleotides read TGCGCCAGCAGCTTGGGACAGATGTTAACCGGGGAGCTGTTTTTT. Its protein product is CASSLGQMLTGELFF. The chain joins TRBV5-1 to TRBJ2-2; a weak D match, TRBD1 (5 bases). The CDR3 covers 15 residues. In germline, CDR1 is SGHRS, CDR2 YFSETQ. Trimming removed 0 bases from V and 5 bases from J, with 11 bases in between. Combining the CDR3 with reference TRBV5-1 and TRBJ2-2 gives the whole variable domain KAGVTQTPRYLIKTRGQQVTLSCSPISGHRSVSWYQQTPGQGLQFLFEYFSETQRNKGNFPGRFSGRQFSNSRSEMNVSTLELGDSALYLCASSLGQMLTGELFFGEGSRLTVL.

The rearrangement uses TRBV6-5 and TRBJ2-3; D is perhaps TRBD2 (5 bases). The CDR3 has 14 residues. The germline CDR1 and CDR2 sequences are MNHEY and SVGAGI. Trimming removed 6 bases at V and 2 bases at J, with 12 bases between. The CDR3 nucleotides read TGTGCCAGCAGCCCCTCGGGGTTCACAGATACGCAGTATTTT. Protein: CASSPSGFTDTQYF.

The chain links TRBV2 to TRBJ1-3, with D uncertain. The CDR3 sequence is 16 residues long. Between the trimmed V and J ends, which lost 1 base and 0 bases, there was a span of 10 bases. Germline CDR1 SNHLY, CDR2 FYNNEI. The CDR3 sequence is CASSEGLHYSGNTIYF. DNA for the CDR3: TGTGCCAGCAGTGAAGGCCTTCACTACTCTGGAAACACCATATATTTT. The whole variable domain, remainder taken from reference TRBV2 and TRBJ1-3, is EPEVTQTPSHQVTQMGQEVILRCVPISNHLYFYWYRQILGQKVEFLVSFYNNEISEKSEIFDDQFSVERPDGSNFTLKIRSTKLEDSAMYFCASSEGLHYSGNTIYFGEGSWLTVV.

This sequence joins TRBV19 and TRBJ2-7, with D uncertain. V shed 6 bases and J shed 3 bases, with 12 bases lying between them. Germline CDR1 reads LNHDA; CDR2 reads SQIVND (reference sequence). There are 13 residues in the CDR3. The CDR3 DNA sequence: TGTGCCAGTAGGCCGAGATCAGGCTACGAGCAGTACTTC. Protein: CASRPRSGYEQYF.

The chain employs TRBV7-9 and TRBJ2-3, with no clear D. The length of the CDR3 is 11 residues. Per the germline V gene, CDR1 is SEHNR and CDR2 is FQNEAQ (reference sequence). Between the trimmed V and J ends, which lost 6 bases and 3 bases, there was a span of 4 bases. The CDR3 nucleotides read TGTGCCAGCAGTCATACAGATACGCAGTATTTT. It translates to CASSHTDTQYF.

This chain links TRBV21-1 with TRBJ2-3; TRBD1 is the table's D call, not checked against the DNA. TRBV21-1 is an annotated pseudogene. This CDR3 has 16 amino acids. The CDR3 region has the DNA TGTGCCAGCAGCAAAGCGCCGGGACATACCACAGATACGCAGTATTTT. Its protein product is CASSKAPGHTTDTQYF.

CDR3 region: CASSLVGGTYNEQFF. As DNA, the CDR3 is TGTGCCAGCAGCTTAGTTGGAGGGACCTACAATGAGCAGTTCTTC. The rearrangement joins TRBV7-8 to TRBJ2-1, with TRBD2 as a possible D gene (6 bases). V shed 1 base and J shed 2 bases, with 9 bases lying between them. Germline lookup yields CDR1 SGHVS and CDR2 FQNEAQ. The CDR3 sequence is 15 residues long.

This clone has just a few counts. The chain combines TRBV5-1 with TRBJ2-5, with D uncertain. In germline, CDR1 is SGHRS, CDR2 YFSETQ. CDR3 length: 14 residues. V dropped 0 bases and J dropped 2 bases, with 8 bases sitting between them. As DNA, the CDR3 is TGCGCCAGCAGCTTGGGTACGACACAAGAGACCCAGTACTTC. Protein sequence: CASSLGTTQETQYF.

The gene calls are TRBV19 and TRBJ1-1; 7 nucleotides line up with TRBD1. Looked up from germline, CDR1 is LNHDA and CDR2 is SQIVND (reference sequence). This CDR3 spans 13 amino acids. V was pared by 6 bases and J by 2 bases, with 3 bases of the junction left unmatched. CDR3 sequence (DNA): TGTGCCAGTAGAAGGGACAGTAACACTGAAGCTTTCTTT. Translated: CASRRDSNTEAFF.

This clone has only one observation. The rearrangement joins TRBV11-2 to TRBJ2-5; D perhaps matches TRBD1 (6 bases). The V end lost 5 bases, the J end lost 2 bases, and 9 bases lay between the germline ends. Germline values: CDR1 SGHAT, CDR2 FQNNGV. The CDR3 has 13 residues. The CDR3: CASSPGQQETQYF. The CDR3 DNA reads TGTGCCAGCAGCCCCGGACAGCAAGAGACCCAGTACTTC.

This sequence joins TRBV11-2 and TRBJ2-5, with D possibly being TRBD1 (5 bases). Germline V gene sequence: CDR1 SGHAT, CDR2 FQNNGV. CDR3 length equals 13 residues. Trimming took off 2 bases at V and 5 bases at J, with 9 bases between the two ends. DNA of the CDR3: TGTGCCAGCAGCTTACAGGGCATGGAGACCCAGTACTTC. Its translation is CASSLQGMETQYF.

This clone was counted once. This chain uses TRBV19 with TRBJ2-1, with D perhaps matching TRBD2 (5 bases). The germline gives CDR1 LNHDA, CDR2 SQIVND (reference sequence). The V gene lost 5 bases and the J gene lost 0 bases, with 11 bases spanning the gap. The CDR3 sequence is 15 residues long. CDR3 sequence (DNA): TGTGCCAGTAGTTTTCTAGGGAGCTCCTACAATGAGCAGTTCTTC. Its translation is CASSFLGSSYNEQFF.

This chain connects TRBV25-1 to TRBJ1-6; D is undetermined. Germline loops: CDR1 MGHDK, CDR2 SYGVNS. This CDR3 contains 14 residues. Trimming left V 4 bases short and J 3 bases short, with 7 bases between. The CDR3, as DNA: TGTGCCAGCAGTGCCGGGATCTATAATTCACCCCTCCACTTT. Translating it yields CASSAGIYNSPLHF.